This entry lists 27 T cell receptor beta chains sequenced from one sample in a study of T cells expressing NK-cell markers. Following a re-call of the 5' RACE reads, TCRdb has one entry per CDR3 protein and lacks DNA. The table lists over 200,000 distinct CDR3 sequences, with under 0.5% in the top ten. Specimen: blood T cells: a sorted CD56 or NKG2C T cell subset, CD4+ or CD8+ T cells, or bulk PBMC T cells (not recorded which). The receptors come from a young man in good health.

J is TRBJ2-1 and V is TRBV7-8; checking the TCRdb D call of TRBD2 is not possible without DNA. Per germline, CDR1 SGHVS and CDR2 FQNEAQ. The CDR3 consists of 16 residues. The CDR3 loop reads CASSLEGSGRAAEQFF.

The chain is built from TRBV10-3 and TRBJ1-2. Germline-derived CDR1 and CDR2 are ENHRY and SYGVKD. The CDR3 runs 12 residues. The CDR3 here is CAISTRNYGYTF.

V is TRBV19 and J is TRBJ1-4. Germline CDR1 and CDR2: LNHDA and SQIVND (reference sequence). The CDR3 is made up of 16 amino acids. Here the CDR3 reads CASSILAAATNEKLFF.

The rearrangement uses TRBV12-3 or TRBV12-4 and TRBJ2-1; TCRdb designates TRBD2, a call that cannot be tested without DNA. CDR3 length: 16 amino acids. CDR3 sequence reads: CASSGTSGSSYNEQFF.

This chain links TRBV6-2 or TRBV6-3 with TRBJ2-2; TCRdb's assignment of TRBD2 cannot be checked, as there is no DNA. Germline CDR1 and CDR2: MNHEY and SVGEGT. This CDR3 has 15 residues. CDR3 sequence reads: CASSRPAGLAGELFF.

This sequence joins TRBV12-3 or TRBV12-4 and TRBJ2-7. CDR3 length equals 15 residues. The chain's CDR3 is CASSSPTNSSYEQYF.

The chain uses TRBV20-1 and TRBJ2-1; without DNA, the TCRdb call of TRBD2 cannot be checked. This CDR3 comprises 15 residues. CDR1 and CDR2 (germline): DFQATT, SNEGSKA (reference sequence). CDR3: CSARPTAGKYNEQFF.

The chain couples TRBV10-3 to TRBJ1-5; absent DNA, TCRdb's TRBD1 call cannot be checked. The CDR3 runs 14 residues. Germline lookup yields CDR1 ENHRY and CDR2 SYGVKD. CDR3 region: CAISTGTENQPQHF.

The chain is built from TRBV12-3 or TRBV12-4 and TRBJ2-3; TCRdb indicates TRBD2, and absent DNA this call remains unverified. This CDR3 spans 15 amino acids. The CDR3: CASSPLAGESDTQYF.

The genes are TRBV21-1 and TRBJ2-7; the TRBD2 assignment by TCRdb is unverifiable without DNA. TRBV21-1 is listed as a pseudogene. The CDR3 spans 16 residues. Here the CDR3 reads CASREGLAGGFYEQYF.

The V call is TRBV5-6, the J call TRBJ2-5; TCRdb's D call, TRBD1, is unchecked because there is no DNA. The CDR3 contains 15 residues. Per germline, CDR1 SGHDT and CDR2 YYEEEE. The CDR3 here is CASSLLGRAQETQYF.

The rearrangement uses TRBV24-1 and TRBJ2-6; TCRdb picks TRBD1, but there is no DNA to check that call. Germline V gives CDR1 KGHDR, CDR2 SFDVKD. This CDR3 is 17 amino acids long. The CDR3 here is CATSDDRTKSGANVLTF.

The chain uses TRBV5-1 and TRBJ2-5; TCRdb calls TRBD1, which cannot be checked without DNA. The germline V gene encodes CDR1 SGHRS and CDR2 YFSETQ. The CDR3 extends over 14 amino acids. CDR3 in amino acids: CASSWSDRGETQYF.

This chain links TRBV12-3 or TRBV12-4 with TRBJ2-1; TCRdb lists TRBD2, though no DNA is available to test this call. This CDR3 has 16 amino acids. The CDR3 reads CASSLGLAGVSGEQFF.

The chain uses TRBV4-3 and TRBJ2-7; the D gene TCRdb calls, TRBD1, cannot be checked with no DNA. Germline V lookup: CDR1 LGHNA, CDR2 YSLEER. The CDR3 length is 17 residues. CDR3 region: CASSQVGPGQGAYEQYF.

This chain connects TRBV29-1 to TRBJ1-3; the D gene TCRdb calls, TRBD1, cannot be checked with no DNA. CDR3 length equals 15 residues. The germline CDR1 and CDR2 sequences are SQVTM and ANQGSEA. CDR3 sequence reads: CSVASGQSTGNTIYF.

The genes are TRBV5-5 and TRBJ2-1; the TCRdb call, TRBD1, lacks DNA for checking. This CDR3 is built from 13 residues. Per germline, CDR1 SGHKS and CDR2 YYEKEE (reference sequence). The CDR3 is CASSFSRYNEQFF. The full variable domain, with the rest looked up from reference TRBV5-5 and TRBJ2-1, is DAGVTQSPTHLIKTRGQQVTLRCSPISGHKSVSWYQQVLGQGPQFIFQYYEKEERGRGNFPDRFSARQFPNYSSELNVNALLLGDSALYLCASSFSRYNEQFFGPGTRLTVL.

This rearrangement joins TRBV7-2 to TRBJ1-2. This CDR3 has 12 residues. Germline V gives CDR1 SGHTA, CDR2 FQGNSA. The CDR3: CASSVYGDGYTF.

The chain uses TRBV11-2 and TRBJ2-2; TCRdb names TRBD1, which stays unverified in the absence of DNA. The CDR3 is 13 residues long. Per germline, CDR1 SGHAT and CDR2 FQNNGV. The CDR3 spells CASSLGDAGELFF.

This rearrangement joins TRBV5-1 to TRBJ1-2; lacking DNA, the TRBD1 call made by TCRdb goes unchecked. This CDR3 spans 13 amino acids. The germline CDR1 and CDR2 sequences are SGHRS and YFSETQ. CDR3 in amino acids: CASSLVLQGGYTF.

This CDR3 is CASSWGPREAFF. This sequence joins TRBV12-3 or TRBV12-4 and TRBJ1-1; TCRdb names TRBD1, which stays unverified in the absence of DNA. The CDR3 has 12 amino acids.

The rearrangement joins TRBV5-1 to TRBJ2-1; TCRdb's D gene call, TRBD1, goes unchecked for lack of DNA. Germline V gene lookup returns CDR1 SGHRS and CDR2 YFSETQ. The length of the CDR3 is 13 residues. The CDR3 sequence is CASRPVDGDEQFF.

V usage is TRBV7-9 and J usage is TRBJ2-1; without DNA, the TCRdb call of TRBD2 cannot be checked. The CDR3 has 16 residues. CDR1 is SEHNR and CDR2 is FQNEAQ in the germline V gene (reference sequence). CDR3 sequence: CASSGGLAGEFNEQFF.

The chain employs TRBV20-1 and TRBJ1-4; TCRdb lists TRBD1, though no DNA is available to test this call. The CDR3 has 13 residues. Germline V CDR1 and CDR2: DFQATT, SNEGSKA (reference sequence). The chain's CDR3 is CSASQEINEKLFF.

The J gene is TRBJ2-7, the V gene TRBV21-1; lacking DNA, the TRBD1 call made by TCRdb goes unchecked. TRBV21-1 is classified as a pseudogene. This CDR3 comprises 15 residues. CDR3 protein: CASRRDRESSYEQYF.

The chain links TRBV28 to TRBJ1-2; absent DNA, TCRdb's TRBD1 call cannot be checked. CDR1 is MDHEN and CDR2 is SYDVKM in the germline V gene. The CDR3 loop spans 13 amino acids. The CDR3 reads CGSQQGRTDGYTF.

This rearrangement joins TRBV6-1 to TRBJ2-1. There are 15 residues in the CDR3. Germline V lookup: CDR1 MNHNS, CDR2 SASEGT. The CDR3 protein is CASARFVFTYNEQFF.